Shown below are 8 T cell receptor beta chains from a single sample sequenced in a study of persistence of HIV-infected CD4 T cells. The immunoSEQ assay was version 4, run in survey mode. TCRdb's copy holds only in-frame clones and misses some; the assay was immunoSEQ multiplex PCR. The table records about 40,000 clones, 75% to 85% of them present only once. No antigen is known for these receptors. The stimulus was an HIV-1 Gag 15-mer peptide pool, 0.85 to 1 ug/peptide/mL. CD40L-negative CD69-negative CD45RO-high memory CD4+ T cells were sorted as populations depleted of antigen-responding cells. Sequences were derived from CD4+ T cells sorted from PBMCs after roughly 18-hour stimulation, sampled from a patient who received antiretroviral therapy. Source of these receptors: an adult man with HIV who was CMV-seropositive.

This clone was seen a few times. The chain is built from TRBV5-1 and TRBJ1-3; 11 bases agree with TRBD1. The CDR3 loop spans 14 amino acids. CDR1 and CDR2 (germline): SGHRS, YFSETQ. Losses at the gene ends were 6 bases for V and 4 bases for J; bases not matched to a gene: 3. CDR3 residues: CASKGQGEGNTIYF. The CDR3 coding sequence is TGCGCCAGCAAGGGACAGGGGGAAGGAAACACCATATATTTT. The whole variable domain, filled in from reference TRBV5-1 and TRBJ1-3, reads KAGVTQTPRYLIKTRGQQVTLSCSPISGHRSVSWYQQTPGQGLQFLFEYFSETQRNKGNFPGRFSGRQFSNSRSEMNVSTLELGDSALYLCASKGQGEGNTIYFGEGSWLTVV.

The chain links TRBV19 to TRBJ1-2, with 8 bases matching TRBD1. This CDR3 region has 15 residues. The V gene's germline CDR1 is LNHDA and CDR2 SQIVND (reference sequence). V shed 5 bases and J 3 bases; nucleotides not matched to a gene: 8. This CDR3 reads CASSSRQGRDYGYTF. CDR3 in DNA: TGTGCCAGTAGTTCTCGACAGGGGAGGGACTATGGCTACACCTTC.

The chain combines TRBV5-1 with TRBJ2-1; 7 bases fit TRBD1. The V gene's germline CDR1 is SGHRS and CDR2 YFSETQ. CDR3 size: 12 residues. With V trimmed by 4 bases and J by 10 bases, 5 bases remained unmatched. CDR3 protein: CASSRQGEEQFF. CDR3 nucleotide sequence: TGCGCCAGCAGCCGACAGGGAGAAGAGCAGTTCTTC.

The V and J genes are TRBV12-3 or TRBV12-4 and TRBJ1-5; D uncertain. The ends were cut back, 1 base at V and 4 bases at J, with 5 bases in the middle. The CDR3 covers 13 residues. The CDR3 reads CASSLVTNQPQHF. CDR3 DNA sequence: TGTGCCAGCAGTTTAGTGACTAATCAGCCCCAGCATTTT.

This chain joins TRBV21-1 and TRBJ1-1; the DNA was not compared with TRBD1, the D call given in the table. TRBV21-1 is a listed pseudogene. The CDR3 extends over 13 amino acids. CDR3 sequence reads: CARFRTVNTEAFF. CDR3 DNA sequence: TGTGCCAGATTCAGGACAGTTAACACTGAAGCTTTCTTT.

This clone appeared a few times. This chain links TRBV6-5 with TRBJ1-5; TRBD1 is a possible D gene (5 bases). There are 15 residues in the CDR3. Trimming took 8 bases from V and 4 from J, leaving 18 bases between them. Germline V CDR1 and CDR2: MNHEY, SVGAGI. CDR3 region: CASGATGSENQPQHF. CDR3 coding DNA: TGTGCCAGCGGGGCGACGGGTAGCGAAAATCAGCCCCAGCATTTT.

V and J are TRBV15 and TRBJ2-7, with a weak D call TRBD1 (6 bases). Trimming removed 1 base at V and 11 bases at J, with 15 bases between. Per the germline V gene, CDR1 is LNHNV and CDR2 is YYDKDF (reference sequence). This CDR3 is built from 13 residues. For the CDR3, the DNA is TGTGCCACCAGCAGAGGGAGCAGGGGTGAAAAGTACTTC. It specifies CATSRGSRGEKYF.

This clone is labeled medium-sized. The chain recombines TRBV7-2 with TRBJ2-2; 9 bases align to TRBD1. The V gene's germline CDR1 is SGHTA and CDR2 FQGNSA. The CDR3 totals 16 residues. V lost 1 base, J lost 4 bases, and 4 bases stayed unmatched. CDR3 amino acids: CASSLGDRASTGELFF. The CDR3 DNA reads TGTGCCAGCAGCTTAGGGGACAGGGCTTCCACCGGGGAGCTGTTTTTT.